This T cell receptor beta chain came from a study of metastatic and nonmetastatic thyroid tumors. Study-wide context: The study looked at repertoires side by side in blood and in tumor or nodule tissue from malignant and benign thyroid patients. Overall study findings and caveats: TCR beta diversity was reportedly significantly higher in malignant thyroid tumors than benign nodules, in blood and tumor.

Trimming pared 0 bases from V and 3 bases from J, leaving 15 bases between. Per germline, CDR1 SGHRS and CDR2 YFSETQ. This CDR3 is 16 amino acids long. Under the authors' procedure: Between-group CDR3 differences, defined by clinicopathological status, yielded a distant-metastasis classifier for papillary thyroid cancer. TCRdb called clones again from the PCR reads with MiXCR. TCRdb, not the original authors, processed these V and J calls. The data show 20,000 to 25,000 clones, roughly 22% seen once. Every patient was untreated before thyroid surgery. A single count supports this clone. Antigen: not known.

The chain is built from TRBV5-1 and TRBJ1-1, with D unresolved. Specimen: adjacent normal tissue. The sequence was collected from a female donor with papillary thyroid cancer or a benign thyroid nodule (not recorded which). Some clones in this sample may be carry-over from other donors' samples. CDR3 region: CASSLATALGDTEAFF. CDR3 sequence (DNA): TGCGCCAGCAGCTTGGCGACCGCCCTTGGGGACACTGAAGCTTTCTTT. Based on the CDR3 plus reference TRBV5-1 and TRBJ1-1, the full variable domain is KAGVTQTPRYLIKTRGQQVTLSCSPISGHRSVSWYQQTPGQGLQFLFEYFSETQRNKGNFPGRFSGRQFSNSRSEMNVSTLELGDSALYLCASSLATALGDTEAFFGQGTRLTVV.